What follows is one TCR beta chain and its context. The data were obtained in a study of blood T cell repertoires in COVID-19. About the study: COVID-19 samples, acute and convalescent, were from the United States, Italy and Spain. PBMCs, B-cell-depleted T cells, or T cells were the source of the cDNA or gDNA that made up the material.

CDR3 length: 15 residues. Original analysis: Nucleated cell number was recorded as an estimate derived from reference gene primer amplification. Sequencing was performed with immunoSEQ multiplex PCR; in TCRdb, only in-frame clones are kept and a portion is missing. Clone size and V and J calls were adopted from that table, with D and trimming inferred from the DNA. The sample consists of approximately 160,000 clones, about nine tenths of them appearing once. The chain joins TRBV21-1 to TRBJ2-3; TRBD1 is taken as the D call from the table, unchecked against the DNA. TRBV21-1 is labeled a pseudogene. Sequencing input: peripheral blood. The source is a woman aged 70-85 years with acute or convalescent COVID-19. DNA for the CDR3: TGTGCCAGCAGCGAGGGACAGGGGGTGACAGATACGCAGTATTTT. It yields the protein CASSEGQGVTDTQYF.